This T cell receptor (beta chain) comes out of a study of cytomegalovirus exposure and HLA in healthy donors (dated by TCRdb to about 2017). About the investigation overall: An earlier analysis of roughly 500 of the donors reported approximately 290 Gb of sequence data and some 100 million unique TCR beta sequences from 150 million to 200 million T cells. In an earlier analysis of 550 to 700 of the donors, high-throughput TCR beta sequencing was used to judge whether each TCR beta V gene segment behaved as functional or pseudogenic. All discovery cohort repertoires had been generated using a single sequencing platform. A later genetic analysis used genome-wide SNP genotypes for about 55% of the 666 donors, treating that subset as a discovery cohort. Roughly five DR-DQ haplotypes were handled as single units for association and clustering, since linkage in the cohort was strong. Alongside the repertoire data, information on donor age, sex, ethnicity and CMV serostatus was compiled. Approximately 300 gigabases of sequencing data and around 90 million unique TCR sequences made up an early release that covered some 640 HLA-typed donors. To study patterns of TCR occurrence, a later analysis re-analyzed previously published TCR beta repertoires from just over 650 donors and added high-resolution HLA genotyping. To predict cytomegalovirus infection status, the study combined high-throughput TCR immunosequencing, statistical association of individual TCRs with disease status, and machine learning. The study aimed to test whether cataloging public T cell receptors could reveal signatures of past pathogen exposure. In the later analysis, no new phenotypic data were used to find candidate immune exposures; instead, reliance was placed on TCR beta sequences and their occurrence across donors. Typing coverage differed by locus: A, B, C, DRB1 and DQB1 were typed in about 620-640 donors, DQA1 in approximately 520, DPA1 in roughly 590, and DPB1 in about 450. Using immunosequencing, the study profiled T cell repertoires from 500 to 800 subjects and related those repertoires to cytomegalovirus serostatus. Both class I and class II loci were covered by HLA typing, at four-digit resolution. Of the 350 to 450 genotyped donors, approximately 83% fell in the genetic ancestry cluster associated with self-reported Caucasian donors. Across around 400 genotyped donors of the cohort, an average of approximately 220,000 unique TCR beta nucleotide sequences per donor were sequenced, and roughly 17% of those sequences were non-productive. Besides the first cohort of under 700 subjects, a separate validation cohort made up of around 120 different subjects was used. Here is what the overall study found, with its caveats: The study gave a list of 150 to 200 TCR beta chains associated with cytomegalovirus. In a later analysis, 16,951 TCR beta sequences were associated with specific HLA alleles at a false discovery rate of 0.05. Because HLA typing was unavailable for some donors at each locus, only the typed subset was used in association tests. The sequencing pipeline was judged likely to have produced a cluster of highly shared sequence variants as a technical artifact. According to a later analysis, most CMV-associated TCR beta chains appeared to be HLA-restricted, and the HLA associations seemed to be driven largely by CMV exposure. The authors suggested that the approach could potentially be generalized to other disease states and immunological phenotypes. In a later analysis, several top co-occurrence clusters were reported to appear linked to parvovirus B19, influenza, CMV and Epstein-Barr virus. In this cohort, only TCR beta chains were sequenced, and detectable features were limited by the absence of alpha or paired-chain data. In an earlier analysis of some 500 of the donors, most TCR beta V segments appeared in productive rearrangements about 90% or about 30% of the time, broadly matching IMGT annotations. The 87-base-pair reads could not distinguish some IMGT-functional V segments, including TRBV6-2 and TRBV6-3, so those segments were excluded. A further reported finding was that TCR beta sequences accurately predicted the HLA-A and HLA-B alleles for most subjects in the first cohort. V-gene and J-gene trimming of TCR beta chains was associated with a missense DCLRE1C variant in a later genetic analysis, and the association was replicated in an independent cohort. For the cohort, immune exposure information was limited to CMV serostatus. According to a later analysis, TCR association rates differed among HLA loci, with DRB1 alleles showing the most associated TCRs and HLA-C alleles showing the fewest. Correlated functional status among segregating V segments might reflect linkage disequilibrium, but an unknown experimental factor could not be ruled out. Cytomegalovirus status was reported to be diagnosed by the classifier with high specificity and sensitivity in both the original and validation cohorts. Compared with equally common non-associated chains, HLA-associated TCR beta chains in a later analysis were more clonally expanded and had lower generation probabilities. Over 15 rarely observed V segments, including chromosome 9 orphons, were excluded from the earlier analysis of almost 600 of the donors because counts were too low. When HLA alleles, especially DR and DQ, strongly co-occurred, attributing TCR associations to individual alleles was difficult. According to a later genetic analysis, donors in an Asian-associated ancestry cluster had fewer N-insertions in productive TCRs than the roughly 700-donor mean. The presence/absence analyses assumed that sequencing depth was roughly uniform across donors, and that assumption may not be true. Across donors, most TCR sequences were observed very rarely, whereas some public TCRs were present in many individuals. A few of the identified cytomegalovirus-associated TCR beta chains were confirmed in vitro to be specific for cytomegalovirus antigens.

The cohort comprised 670 or so healthy bone marrow donors. Cohort members were all nominally healthy when sampled, although unrecorded immune exposures were likely present. The donor tested CMV seronegative and was one of the 352 seronegative cohort members. Each donor provided a peripheral blood sample, and peripheral blood mononuclear cells were used for TCR beta sequencing. Genomic DNA was extracted from the blood cell samples with the Qiagen DNeasy Blood Extraction Kit. Preparation of the library involved the immunoSEQ multiplex PCR assay. A mixture of 60 forward primers for TCR Vbeta segments and 13 reverse primers for TCR Jbeta segments was used in the multiplex PCR. The CDR3 region of rearranged TCR beta genes was amplified from genomic DNA by a multiplex PCR assay. Amplified TCR beta libraries were sequenced as 87-base-pair reads on the Illumina HiSeq System. In the authors' own workflow: In a later analysis, approximately 74 million unique TCR beta chains were counted across the approximately 670 repertoires, and some 10 million of these chains were shared by at least two donors. A nearest-neighbor algorithm error-corrected the raw reads and collapsed the reads into unique sequences, merging closely related sequences to remove PCR and sequencing errors. CDR3 sequences were aligned to IMGT reference sequences to assign V, D and J gene segments. For a sequence to be retained, a match of at least six nucleotides was required to both a V gene segment and a J gene segment. Rearrangements were classified as productive when the CDR3 lacked stop codons and remained in frame with V and J, and all other rearrangements were classified as non-productive. CDR3 was defined according to IMGT convention as the region running from the second conserved V-encoded cysteine to the conserved J-encoded phenylalanine. In an earlier analysis of approximately 500 of the donors, sequences lacking an unambiguous match to a single V gene segment were excluded. An earlier analysis of approximately 590 of the donors classified V segments as functional when productive rearrangements were above 56.7% and as segregating when the standard deviation between donors was above 5%. A statistical classification framework was developed to diagnose cytomegalovirus status using the catalog of TCR beta chain sequences. V and J gene assignment, in a later analysis, came from comparing TCR nucleotide sequences with IMGT/GENE-DB human TR gene sequences. A later analysis assigned CDR3 sequences and most-parsimonious VDJ recombination scenarios with the TCRdist pipeline. A later analysis defined each TCR beta chain by its CDR3 amino acid sequence plus V-gene family, and excluded reads lacking a unique V-gene family. A later analysis removed 600 or so highly shared, low-generation-probability nucleotide sequences to deal with suspected cross-contamination and a sequencing artifact. In a later analysis, a clonal expansion index for each public chain was calculated from normalized within-repertoire ranks of inferred template counts. Generation probabilities in a later analysis came from a VDJ recombination model fitted to out-of-frame rearrangements, and those results were checked against IGoR. In a later analysis, TCR-TCR, TCR-HLA and TCR-CMV co-occurrence was scored with hypergeometric tests, and a repertoire-size bias correction was applied to TCR pairs. To estimate false discovery rates, a later analysis permuted the HLA or CMV assignments 20 times. In a later analysis, co-occurring TCRs were grouped using DBSCAN, and TCRdist sequence similarity was added for clustering within HLA-allele-positive subsets. Repertoires with fewer than 30,000 or more than 120,000 public chains were left out of co-occurrence clustering, as were about 5 repertoires with anomalous nucleotide sharing. TCRdb's version of the immuneACCESS table is confined to in-frame rearrangements and falls short of the full clone set. An unresolved V gene accounts for under half of the shortfall where checked; the remainder is of unknown origin. V and J calls and clone size are copied from that table; D and trimming were computed from the DNA. The sample table lists 150,000 to 200,000 clones, under 85% of them with a count of one. The top ten clones comprise 1.6% of the sample.

For this clone: The antigen it recognizes is unknown. Per-base qualities were not stored, and no clone one base away is much larger.

Taken from the germline V gene, the CDR1 and CDR2 loops are MNHNS and SASEGT. Including the terminal cysteine and phenylalanine, the CDR3 comprises 16 residues. Only the CDR3 DNA stays, 48 bases, in frame from base 1. V ends up 3 bases short and J 7 bases short, with an unmatched junction base count of 12. Material: PBMCs. The rearranged chain carries TRBV6-1 and TRBJ2-1; 7 bases in the junction line up with TRBD1. The receptor's source is a woman between 25 and 40 years old in good health and CMV-seronegative. The nucleotide sequence is given as TGTGCCAGCAGTGACTACAGGGGTTACGTCGTGAATGAGCAGTTCTTC. This is translated as CASSDYRGYVVNEQFF.